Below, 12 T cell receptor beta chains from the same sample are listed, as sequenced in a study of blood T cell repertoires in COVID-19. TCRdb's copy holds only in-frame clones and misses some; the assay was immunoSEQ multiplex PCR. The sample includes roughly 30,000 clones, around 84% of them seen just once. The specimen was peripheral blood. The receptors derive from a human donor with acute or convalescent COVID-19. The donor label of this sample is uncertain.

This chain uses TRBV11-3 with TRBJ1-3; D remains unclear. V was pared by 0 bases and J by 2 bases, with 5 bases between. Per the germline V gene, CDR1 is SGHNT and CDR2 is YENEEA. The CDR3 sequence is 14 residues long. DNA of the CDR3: TGTGCCAGCAGCTTAGAGACACCTGGAAACACCATATATTTT. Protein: CASSLETPGNTIYF.

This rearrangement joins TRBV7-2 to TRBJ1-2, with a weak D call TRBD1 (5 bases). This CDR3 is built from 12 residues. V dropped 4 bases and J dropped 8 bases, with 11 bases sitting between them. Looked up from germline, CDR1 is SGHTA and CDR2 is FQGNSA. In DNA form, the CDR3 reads TGTGCCAGCAGCTCGCAGGGATACGGCTACACCTTC. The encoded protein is CASSSQGYGYTF.

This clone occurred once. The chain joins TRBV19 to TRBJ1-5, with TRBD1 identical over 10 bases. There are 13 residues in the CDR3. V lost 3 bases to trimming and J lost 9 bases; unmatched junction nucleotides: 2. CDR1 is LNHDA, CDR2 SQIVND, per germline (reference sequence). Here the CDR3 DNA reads TGTGCCAGTAGTATGGGGGACAGGGGGCCCCAGCATTTT. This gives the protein CASSMGDRGPQHF.

The CDR3 DNA is TGTGCCAGCAGCCTGCGGGCAGATAATGAAAAACTGTTTTTT. It specifies CASSLRADNEKLFF. The rearrangement links TRBV3-1 (or the pseudogene TRBV3-2) to TRBJ1-4; D uncertain. The CDR3 has 14 amino acids. With 4 bases removed from V and 4 bases from J, the gap between germline ends came to 10 bases. CDR1 and CDR2 from the germline V gene are LGHDT and YNNKEL (reference sequence).

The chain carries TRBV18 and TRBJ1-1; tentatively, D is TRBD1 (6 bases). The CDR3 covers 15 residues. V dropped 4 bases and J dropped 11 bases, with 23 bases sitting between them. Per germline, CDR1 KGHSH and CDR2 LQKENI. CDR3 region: CASSLNTGIGFKAFF. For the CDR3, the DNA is TGTGCCAGCTCACTAAATACAGGGATCGGTTTTAAGGCTTTCTTT. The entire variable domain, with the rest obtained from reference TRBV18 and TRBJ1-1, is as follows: NAGVMQNPRHLVRRRGQEARLRCSPMKGHSHVYWYRQLPEEGLKFMVYLQKENIIDESGMPKERFSAEFPKEGPSILRIQQVVRGDSAAYFCASSLNTGIGFKAFFGQGTRLTVV.

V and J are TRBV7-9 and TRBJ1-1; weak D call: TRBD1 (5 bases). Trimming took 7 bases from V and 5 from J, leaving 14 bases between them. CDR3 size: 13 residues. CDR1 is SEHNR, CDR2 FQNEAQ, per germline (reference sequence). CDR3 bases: TGTGCCAGCACCCCCCGACAGTTAACTGAAGCTTTCTTT. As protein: CASTPRQLTEAFF.

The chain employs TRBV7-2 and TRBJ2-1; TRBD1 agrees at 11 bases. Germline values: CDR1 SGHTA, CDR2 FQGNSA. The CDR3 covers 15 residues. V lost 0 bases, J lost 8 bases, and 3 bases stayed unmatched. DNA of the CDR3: TGTGCCAGCAGCTTAGCCGGGACAGGGGGTTATGAGCAGTTCTTC. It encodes CASSLAGTGGYEQFF.

CDR3 DNA sequence: TGTGCCAGCAGTACACAGGGAGCGAAGACCCAGTACTTC. Translation gives CASSTQGAKTQYF. The chain uses TRBV3-1 (or the pseudogene TRBV3-2) and TRBJ2-5, with D tentatively TRBD1 (6 bases). V dropped 6 bases and J dropped 6 bases, with 14 bases sitting between them. The V gene's germline CDR1 is LGHDT and CDR2 YNNKEL (reference sequence). CDR3 length: 13 amino acids.

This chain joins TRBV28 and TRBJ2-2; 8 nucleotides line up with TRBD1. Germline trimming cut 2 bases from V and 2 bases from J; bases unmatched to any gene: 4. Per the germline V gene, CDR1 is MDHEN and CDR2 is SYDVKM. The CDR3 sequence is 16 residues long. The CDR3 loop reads CASSLSSGGNTGELFF. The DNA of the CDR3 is TGTGCCAGCAGTTTAAGTTCAGGGGGCAACACCGGGGAGCTGTTTTTT.

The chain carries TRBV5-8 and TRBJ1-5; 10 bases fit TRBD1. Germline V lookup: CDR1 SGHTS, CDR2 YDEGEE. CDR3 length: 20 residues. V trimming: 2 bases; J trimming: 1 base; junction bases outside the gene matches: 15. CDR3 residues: CASSLLRQGARGDSNQPQHF. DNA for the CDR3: TGTGCCAGCAGCTTACTGAGACAGGGGGCAAGGGGTGACAGCAATCAGCCCCAGCATTTT.

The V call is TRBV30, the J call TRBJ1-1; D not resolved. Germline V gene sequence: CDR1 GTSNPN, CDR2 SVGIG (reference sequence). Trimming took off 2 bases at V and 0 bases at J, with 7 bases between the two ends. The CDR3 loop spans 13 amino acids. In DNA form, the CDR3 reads TGTGCCTGGAGTAAGAGTATGAACACTGAAGCTTTCTTT. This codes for CAWSKSMNTEAFF.

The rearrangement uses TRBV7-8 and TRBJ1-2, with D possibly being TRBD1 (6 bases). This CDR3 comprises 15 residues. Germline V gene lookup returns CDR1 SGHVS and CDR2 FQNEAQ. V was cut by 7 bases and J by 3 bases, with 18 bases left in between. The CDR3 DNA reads TGTGCCAGCAAGGGGGATACCCTTTTGGACTATGGCTACACCTTC. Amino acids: CASKGDTLLDYGYTF.